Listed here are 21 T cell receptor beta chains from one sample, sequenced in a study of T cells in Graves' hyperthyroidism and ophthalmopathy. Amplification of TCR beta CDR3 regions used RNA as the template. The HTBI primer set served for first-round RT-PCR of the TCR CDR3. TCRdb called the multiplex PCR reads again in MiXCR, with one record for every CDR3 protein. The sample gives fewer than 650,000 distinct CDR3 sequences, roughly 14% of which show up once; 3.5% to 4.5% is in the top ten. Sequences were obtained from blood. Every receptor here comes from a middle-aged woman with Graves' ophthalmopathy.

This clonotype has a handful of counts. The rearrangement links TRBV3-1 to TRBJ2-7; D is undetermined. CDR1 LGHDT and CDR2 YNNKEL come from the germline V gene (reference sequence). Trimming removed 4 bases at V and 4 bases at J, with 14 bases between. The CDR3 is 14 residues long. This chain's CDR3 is CASSPTPRGYEQYF. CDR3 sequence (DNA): TGTGCCAGCAGCCCGACGCCCCGAGGATACGAGCAGTACTTC.

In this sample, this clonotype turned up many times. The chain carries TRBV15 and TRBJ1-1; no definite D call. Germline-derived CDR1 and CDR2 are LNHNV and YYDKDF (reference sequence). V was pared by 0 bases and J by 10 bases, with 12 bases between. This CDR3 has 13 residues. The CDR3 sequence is CATSRDRAVGAFF. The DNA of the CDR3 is TGTGCCACCAGCAGAGATCGGGCGGTTGGAGCTTTCTTT. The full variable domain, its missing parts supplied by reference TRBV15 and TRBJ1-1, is DAMVIQNPRYQVTQFGKPVTLSCSQTLNHNVMYWYQQKSSQAPKLLFHYYDKDFNNEADTPDNFQSRRPNTSFCFLDIRSPGLGDTAMYLCATSRDRAVGAFFGQGTRLTVV.

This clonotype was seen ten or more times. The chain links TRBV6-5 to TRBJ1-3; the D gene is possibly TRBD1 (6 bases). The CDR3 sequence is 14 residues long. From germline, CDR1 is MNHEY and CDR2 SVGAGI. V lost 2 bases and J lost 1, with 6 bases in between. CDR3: CASSYTGSGNTIYF. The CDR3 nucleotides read TGTGCCAGCAGTTACACAGGGTCTGGAAACACCATATATTTT.

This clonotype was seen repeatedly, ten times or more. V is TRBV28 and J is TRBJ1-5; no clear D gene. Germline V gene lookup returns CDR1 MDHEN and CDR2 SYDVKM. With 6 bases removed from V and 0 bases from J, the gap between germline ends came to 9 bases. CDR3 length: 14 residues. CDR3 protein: CASRQGFSNQPQHF. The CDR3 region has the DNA TGTGCCAGCAGGCAAGGATTTAGCAATCAGCCCCAGCATTTT.

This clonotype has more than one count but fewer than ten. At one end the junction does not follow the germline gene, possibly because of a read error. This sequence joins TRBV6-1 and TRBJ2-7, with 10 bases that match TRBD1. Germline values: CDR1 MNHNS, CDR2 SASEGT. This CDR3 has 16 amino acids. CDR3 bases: TGTGCCAGCAGTCTTATTCCGACAGGGGGCTTCCCCGAGCAGCACTTC. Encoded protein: CASSLIPTGGFPEQHF.

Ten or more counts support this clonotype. DNA for the CDR3: TGTGCCAGCAGTTACGGAGGGGGGAATGCCCAGTACTTC. Protein: CASSYGGGNAQYF. The V and J genes are TRBV6-2 or TRBV6-3 and TRBJ2-5; the D call may be TRBD1 or TRBD2 (6 bases each). Germline assignment: CDR1 MNHEY and CDR2 SVGEGT. V was cut by 2 bases and J by 9 bases, with 13 bases left in between. The CDR3 contains 13 residues.

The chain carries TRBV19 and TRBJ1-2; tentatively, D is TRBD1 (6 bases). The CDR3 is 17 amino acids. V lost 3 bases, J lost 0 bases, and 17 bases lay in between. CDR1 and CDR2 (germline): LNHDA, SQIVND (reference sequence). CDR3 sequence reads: CASSIGGRPTTNYGYTF. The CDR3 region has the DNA TGTGCCAGTAGTATCGGGGGCAGGCCTACTACTAACTATGGCTACACCTTC.

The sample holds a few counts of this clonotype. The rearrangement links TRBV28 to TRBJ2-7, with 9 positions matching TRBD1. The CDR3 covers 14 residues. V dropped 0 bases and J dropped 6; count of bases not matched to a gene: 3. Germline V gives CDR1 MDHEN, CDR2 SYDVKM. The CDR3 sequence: CASSLWTGGIEQYF. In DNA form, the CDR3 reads TGTGCCAGCAGTTTATGGACAGGGGGTATCGAGCAGTACTTC.

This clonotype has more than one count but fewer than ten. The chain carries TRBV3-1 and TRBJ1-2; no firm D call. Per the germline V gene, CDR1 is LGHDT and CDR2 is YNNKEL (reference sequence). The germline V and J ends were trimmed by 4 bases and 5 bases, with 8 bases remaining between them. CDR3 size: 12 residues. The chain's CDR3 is CASSRGAYGYTF. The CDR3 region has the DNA TGTGCCAGCAGCCGGGGAGCTTATGGCTACACCTTC. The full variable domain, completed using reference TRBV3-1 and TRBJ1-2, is DTAVSQTPKYLVTQMGNDKSIKCEQNLGHDTMYWYKQDSKKFLKIMFSYNNKELIINETVPNRFSPKSPDKAHLNLHINSLELGDSAVYFCASSRGAYGYTFGSGTRLTVV.

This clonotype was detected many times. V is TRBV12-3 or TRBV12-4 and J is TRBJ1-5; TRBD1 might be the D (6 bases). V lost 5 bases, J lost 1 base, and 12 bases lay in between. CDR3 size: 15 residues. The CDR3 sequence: CASSKQGTSNQPQHF. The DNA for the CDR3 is TGTGCCAGCAGTAAACAGGGTACGAGCAATCAGCCCCAGCATTTT.

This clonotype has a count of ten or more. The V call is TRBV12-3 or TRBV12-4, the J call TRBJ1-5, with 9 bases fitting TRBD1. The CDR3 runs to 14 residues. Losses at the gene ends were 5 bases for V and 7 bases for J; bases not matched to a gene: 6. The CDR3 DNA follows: TGTGCCAGCAGTCCACAGGGGGCTAGGCAGCCCCAGCATTTT. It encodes CASSPQGARQPQHF.

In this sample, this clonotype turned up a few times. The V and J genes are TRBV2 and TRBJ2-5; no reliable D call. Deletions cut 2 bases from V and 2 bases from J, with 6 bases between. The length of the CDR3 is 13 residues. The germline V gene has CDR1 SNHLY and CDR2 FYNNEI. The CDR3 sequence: CASSELQQETQYF. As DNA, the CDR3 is TGTGCCAGCAGTGAATTACAGCAAGAGACCCAGTACTTC.

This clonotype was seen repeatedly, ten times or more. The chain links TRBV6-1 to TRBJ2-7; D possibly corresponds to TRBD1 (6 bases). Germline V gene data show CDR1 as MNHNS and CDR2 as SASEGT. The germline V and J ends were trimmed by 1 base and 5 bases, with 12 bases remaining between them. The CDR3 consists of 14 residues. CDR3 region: CASSEGAGANEQYF. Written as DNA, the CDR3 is TGTGCCAGCAGTGAAGGCGCAGGGGCCAACGAGCAGTACTTC.

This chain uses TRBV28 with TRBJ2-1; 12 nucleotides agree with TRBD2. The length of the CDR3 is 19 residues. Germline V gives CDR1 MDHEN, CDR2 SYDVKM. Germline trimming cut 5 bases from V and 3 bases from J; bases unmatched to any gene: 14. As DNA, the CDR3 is TGTGCCAGCAGTCAGACCCCGGGACTAGCGGGCTTAAACTACAATGAGCAGTTCTTC. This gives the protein CASSQTPGLAGLNYNEQFF.

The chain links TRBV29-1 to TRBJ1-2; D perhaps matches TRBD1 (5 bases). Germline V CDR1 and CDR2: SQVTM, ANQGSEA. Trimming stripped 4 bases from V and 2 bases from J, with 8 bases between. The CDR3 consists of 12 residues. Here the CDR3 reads CSVAGSNYGYTF. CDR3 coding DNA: TGCAGCGTTGCAGGGTCAAACTATGGCTACACCTTC.

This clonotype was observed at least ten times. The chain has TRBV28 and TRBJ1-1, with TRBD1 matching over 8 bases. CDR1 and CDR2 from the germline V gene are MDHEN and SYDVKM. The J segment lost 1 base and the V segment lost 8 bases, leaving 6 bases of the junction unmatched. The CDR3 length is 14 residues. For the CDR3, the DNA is TGTGCCAGCGGAGTAACAGGGGGGAACACTGAAGCTTTCTTT. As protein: CASGVTGGNTEAFF.

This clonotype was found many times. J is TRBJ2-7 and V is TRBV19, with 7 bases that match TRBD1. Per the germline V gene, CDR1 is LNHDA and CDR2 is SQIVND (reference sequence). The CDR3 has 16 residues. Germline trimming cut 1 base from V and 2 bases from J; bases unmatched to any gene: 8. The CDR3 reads CASSIAPGTETYEQYF. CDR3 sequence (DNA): TGTGCCAGTAGTATAGCACCCGGGACAGAGACCTACGAGCAGTACTTC.

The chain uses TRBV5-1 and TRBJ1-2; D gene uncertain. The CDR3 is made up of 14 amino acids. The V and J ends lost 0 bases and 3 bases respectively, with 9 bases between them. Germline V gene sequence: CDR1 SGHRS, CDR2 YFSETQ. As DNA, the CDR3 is TGCGCCAGCAGCTTGGTGGCAAGCGACTATGGCTACACCTTC. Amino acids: CASSLVASDYGYTF. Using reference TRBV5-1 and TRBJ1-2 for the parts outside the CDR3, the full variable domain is KAGVTQTPRYLIKTRGQQVTLSCSPISGHRSVSWYQQTPGQGLQFLFEYFSETQRNKGNFPGRFSGRQFSNSRSEMNVSTLELGDSALYLCASSLVASDYGYTFGSGTRLTVV.

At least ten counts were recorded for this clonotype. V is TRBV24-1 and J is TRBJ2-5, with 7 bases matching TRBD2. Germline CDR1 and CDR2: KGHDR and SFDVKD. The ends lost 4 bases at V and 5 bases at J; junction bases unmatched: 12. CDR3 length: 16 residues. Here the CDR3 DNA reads TGTGCCACCAGTGACCGCACTAGCGAGAGAGGGGAGACCCAGTACTTC. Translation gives CATSDRTSERGETQYF.

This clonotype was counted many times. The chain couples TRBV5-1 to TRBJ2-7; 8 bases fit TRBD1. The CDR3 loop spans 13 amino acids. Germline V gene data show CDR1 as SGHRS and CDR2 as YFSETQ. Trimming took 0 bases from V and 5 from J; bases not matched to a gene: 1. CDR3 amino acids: CASSLDRGNEQYF. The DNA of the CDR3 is TGCGCCAGCAGCTTGGACAGGGGGAACGAGCAGTACTTC.

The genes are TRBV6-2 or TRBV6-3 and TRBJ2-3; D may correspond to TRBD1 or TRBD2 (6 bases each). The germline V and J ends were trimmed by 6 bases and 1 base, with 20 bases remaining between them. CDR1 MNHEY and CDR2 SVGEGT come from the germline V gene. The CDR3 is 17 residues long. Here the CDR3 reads CASSPPLRGLGTDTQYF. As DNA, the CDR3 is TGTGCCAGCAGCCCACCCCTACGGGGGCTAGGCACAGATACGCAGTATTTT.